This entry concerns a single T cell receptor beta chain. Antigen: not known. These data belong to a study of shared clonotypes between healthy human individuals. Study-wide context: Each donor had three CD4 naive, three CD4 memory, two CD8 naive and one CD8 memory plate. Overall study results and limits: Clonotype sharing among donors was thought likely to change with sequencing depth.

The CDR3 loop spans 15 amino acids. V was cut by 0 bases and J by 0 bases, with 5 bases left in between. Germline V gene data show CDR1 as MGHDK and CDR2 as SYGVNS. Repertoires were generated with immunoSEQ multiplex PCR, while TCRdb's copy carries only in-frame clones and drops some. The sample consists of around 2.5 million clones, under 95% of them appearing once. Every donor was a Caucasian adult from Nashville, Tennessee. Division of CD4+ cells produced a CD45RA+ naive subset and a CD45RA-negative memory subset. The origin of this receptor is a man aged 18 to 29 in good health. Some clones in this sample may be carry-over from other donors' samples. Sequencing input: naive CD4+ T cells from PBMCs. The subset denotes: CD45RA+ positively selected. This chain links TRBV25-1 with TRBJ1-4; D gene unclear. The DNA for the CDR3 is TGTGCCAGCAGTGAATATGGGCCAACTAATGAAAAACTGTTTTTT. It specifies CASSEYGPTNEKLFF.